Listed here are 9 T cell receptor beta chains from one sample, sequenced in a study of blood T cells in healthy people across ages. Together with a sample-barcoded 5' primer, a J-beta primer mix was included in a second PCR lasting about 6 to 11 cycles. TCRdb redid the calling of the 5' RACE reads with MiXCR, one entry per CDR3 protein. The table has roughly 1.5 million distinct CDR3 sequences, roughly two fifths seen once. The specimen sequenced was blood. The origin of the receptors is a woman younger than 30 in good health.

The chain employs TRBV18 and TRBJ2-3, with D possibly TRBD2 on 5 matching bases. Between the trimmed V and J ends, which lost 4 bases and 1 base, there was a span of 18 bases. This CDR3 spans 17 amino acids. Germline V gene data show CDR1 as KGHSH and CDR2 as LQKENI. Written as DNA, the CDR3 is TGTGCCAGCTCACGTACCTCTGGGAGCGCCCGCACAGATACGCAGTATTTT. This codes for CASSRTSGSARTDTQYF.

CDR3 protein: CASRRFQGRRGLQYF. In DNA form, the CDR3 reads TGTGCCAGCAGGAGGTTTCAGGGCAGGCGGGGTCTGCAGTACTTC. The rearrangement uses TRBV6-2 or TRBV6-3 and TRBJ2-7; D may be TRBD2 (6 bases). Germline values: CDR1 MNHEY, CDR2 SVGEGT. The CDR3 is made up of 15 amino acids. V lost 6 bases, J lost 9 bases, and 24 bases lay in between.

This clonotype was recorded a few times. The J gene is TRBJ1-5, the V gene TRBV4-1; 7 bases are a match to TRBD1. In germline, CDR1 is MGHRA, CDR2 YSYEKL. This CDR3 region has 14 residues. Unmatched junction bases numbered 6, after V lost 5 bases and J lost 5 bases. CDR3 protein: CASSTQGWDQPQHF. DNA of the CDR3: TGCGCCAGCAGCACACAGGGGTGGGATCAGCCCCAGCATTTT.

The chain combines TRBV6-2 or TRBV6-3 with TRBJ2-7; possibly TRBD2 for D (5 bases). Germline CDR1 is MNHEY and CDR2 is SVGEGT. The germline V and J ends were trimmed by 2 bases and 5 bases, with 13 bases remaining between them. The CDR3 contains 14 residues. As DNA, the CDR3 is TGTGCCAGCAGTTACACTCGGAGGACCGACGAGCAGTACTTC. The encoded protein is CASSYTRRTDEQYF.

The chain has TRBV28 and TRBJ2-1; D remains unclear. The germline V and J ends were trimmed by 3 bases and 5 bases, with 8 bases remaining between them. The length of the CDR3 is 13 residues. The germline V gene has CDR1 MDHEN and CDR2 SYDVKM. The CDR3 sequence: CASSFRPDNEQFF. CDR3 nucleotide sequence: TGTGCCAGCAGTTTTAGGCCAGACAATGAGCAGTTCTTC. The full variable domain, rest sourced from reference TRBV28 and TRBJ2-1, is DVKVTQSSRYLVKRTGEKVFLECVQDMDHENMFWYRQDPGLGLRLIYFSYDVKMKEKGDIPEGYSVSREKKERFSLILESASTNQTSMYLCASSFRPDNEQFFGPGTRLTVL.

DNA for the CDR3: TGTGCCAGCATCTATCAAAGGGCAGGGACCTACGAGCAGTACTTC. Amino acids: CASIYQRAGTYEQYF. The rearrangement joins TRBV7-2 to TRBJ2-7, with D tentatively TRBD1 (5 bases). Germline lookup yields CDR1 SGHTA and CDR2 FQGNSA. This CDR3 is 15 amino acids long. Trimming took off 7 bases at V and 2 bases at J, with 18 bases between the two ends.

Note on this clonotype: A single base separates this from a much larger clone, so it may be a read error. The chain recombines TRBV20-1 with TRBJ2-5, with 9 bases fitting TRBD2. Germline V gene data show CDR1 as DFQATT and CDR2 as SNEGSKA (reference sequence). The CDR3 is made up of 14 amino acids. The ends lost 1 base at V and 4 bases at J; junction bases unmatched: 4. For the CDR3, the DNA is TGCAGTGCTAGAGGACGAGCGGGAGGAGAGACCCAGTACTTC. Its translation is CSARGRAGGETQYF.

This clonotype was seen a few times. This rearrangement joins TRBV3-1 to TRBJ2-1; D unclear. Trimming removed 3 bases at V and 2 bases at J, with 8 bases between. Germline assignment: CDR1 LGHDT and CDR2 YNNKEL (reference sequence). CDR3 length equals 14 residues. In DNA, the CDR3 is TGTGCCAGCAGCCATAATTCTCCCTACAATGAGCAGTTCTTC. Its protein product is CASSHNSPYNEQFF.

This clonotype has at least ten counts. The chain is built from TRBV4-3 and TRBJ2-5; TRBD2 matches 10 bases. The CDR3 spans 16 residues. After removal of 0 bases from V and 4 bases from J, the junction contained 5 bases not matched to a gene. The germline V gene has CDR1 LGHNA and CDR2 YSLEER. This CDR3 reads CASSQDGVAGGETQYF. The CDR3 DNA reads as TGCGCCAGCAGCCAAGACGGGGTAGCGGGGGGAGAGACCCAGTACTTC.